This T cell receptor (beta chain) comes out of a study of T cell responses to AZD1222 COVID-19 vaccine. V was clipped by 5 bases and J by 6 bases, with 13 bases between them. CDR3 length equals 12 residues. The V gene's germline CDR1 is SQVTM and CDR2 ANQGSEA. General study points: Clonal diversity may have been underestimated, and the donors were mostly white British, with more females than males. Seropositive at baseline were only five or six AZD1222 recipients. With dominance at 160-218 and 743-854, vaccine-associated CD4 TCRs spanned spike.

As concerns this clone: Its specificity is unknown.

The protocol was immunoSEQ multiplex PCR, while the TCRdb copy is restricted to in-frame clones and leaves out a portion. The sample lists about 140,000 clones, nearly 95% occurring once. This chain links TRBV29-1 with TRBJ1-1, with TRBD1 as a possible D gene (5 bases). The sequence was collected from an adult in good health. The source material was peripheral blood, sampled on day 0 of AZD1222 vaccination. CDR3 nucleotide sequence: TGCAGCGTTTACGGACACGAGGCTGAAGCTTTCTTT. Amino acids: CSVYGHEAEAFF.